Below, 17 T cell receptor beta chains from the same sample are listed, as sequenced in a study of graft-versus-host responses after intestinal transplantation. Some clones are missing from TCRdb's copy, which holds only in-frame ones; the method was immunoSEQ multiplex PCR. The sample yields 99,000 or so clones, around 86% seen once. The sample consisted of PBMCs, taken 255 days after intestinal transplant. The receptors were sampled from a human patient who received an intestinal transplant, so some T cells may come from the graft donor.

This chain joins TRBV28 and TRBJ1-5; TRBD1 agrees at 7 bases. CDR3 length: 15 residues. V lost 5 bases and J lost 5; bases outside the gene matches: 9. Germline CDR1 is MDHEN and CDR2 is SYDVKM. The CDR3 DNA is TGTGCCAGCAGTCTCCCGACAGGGCAATATCAGCCCCAGCATTTT. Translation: CASSLPTGQYQPQHF.

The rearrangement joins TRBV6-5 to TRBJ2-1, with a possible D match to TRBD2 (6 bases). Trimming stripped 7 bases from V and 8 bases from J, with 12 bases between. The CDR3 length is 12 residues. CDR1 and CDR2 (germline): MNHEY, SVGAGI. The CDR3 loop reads CASNKGGDEQFF. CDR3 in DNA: TGTGCCAGCAACAAGGGAGGAGATGAGCAGTTCTTC.

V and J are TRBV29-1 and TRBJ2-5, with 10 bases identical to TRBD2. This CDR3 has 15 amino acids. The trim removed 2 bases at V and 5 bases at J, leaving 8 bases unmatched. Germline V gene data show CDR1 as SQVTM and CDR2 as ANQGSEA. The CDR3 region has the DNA TGCAGCGTTGAACTGTTTGAGCGGGAGGGGGAGACCCAGTACTTC. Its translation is CSVELFEREGETQYF.

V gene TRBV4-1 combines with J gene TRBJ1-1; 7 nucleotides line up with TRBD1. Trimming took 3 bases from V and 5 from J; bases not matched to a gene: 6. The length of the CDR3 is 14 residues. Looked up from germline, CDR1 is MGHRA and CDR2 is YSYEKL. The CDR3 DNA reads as TGCGCCAGCAGCCACCGACAGGGAGAGACTGAAGCTTTCTTT. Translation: CASSHRQGETEAFF.

The CDR3 DNA reads TGTGCCAGCAGTTTTCAGGGTATTACCGGGGAGCTGTTTTTT. Amino acid sequence: CASSFQGITGELFF. The V call is TRBV27, the J call TRBJ2-2, with D perhaps TRBD1 (5 bases). V was shortened by 3 bases and J by 5 bases, with 10 bases between the two germline ends. CDR1 and CDR2 (germline): MNHEY, SMNVEV (reference sequence). The CDR3 totals 14 residues.

This CDR3 reads CASSSWTVYGYTF. CDR3 nucleotides: TGTGCCAGCAGTTCTTGGACGGTCTATGGCTACACCTTC. This chain connects TRBV28 to TRBJ1-2; D ambiguous. Between the trimmed V and J ends, which lost 4 bases and 4 bases, there was a span of 10 bases. CDR3 size: 13 residues. Germline V gene data show CDR1 as MDHEN and CDR2 as SYDVKM.

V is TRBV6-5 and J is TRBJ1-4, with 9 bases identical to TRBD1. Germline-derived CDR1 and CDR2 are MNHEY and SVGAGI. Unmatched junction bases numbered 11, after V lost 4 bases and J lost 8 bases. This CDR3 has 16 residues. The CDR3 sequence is CASSFYGQGLREKLFF. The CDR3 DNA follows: TGTGCCAGCAGTTTCTACGGACAGGGGTTGAGGGAAAAACTGTTTTTT.

The CDR3 coding sequence is TGTGCCAGCAGCCACCGGACAGGGGGGGGTCTACGGGAGACCCAGTACTTC. Translating gives CASSHRTGGGLRETQYF. This sequence joins TRBV7-9 and TRBJ2-5; 10 nucleotides agree with TRBD1. Trimming removed 5 bases from V and 5 bases from J; junction bases left unmatched: 14. The length of the CDR3 is 17 residues. Germline CDR1 is SEHNR and CDR2 is FQNEAQ (reference sequence).

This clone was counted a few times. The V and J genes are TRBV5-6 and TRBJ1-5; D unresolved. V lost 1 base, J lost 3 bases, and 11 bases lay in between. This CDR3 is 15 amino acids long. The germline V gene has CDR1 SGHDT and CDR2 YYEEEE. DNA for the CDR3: TGTGCCAGCAGCTTGTGGGGATTACTCAATCAGCCCCAGCATTTT. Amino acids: CASSLWGLLNQPQHF.

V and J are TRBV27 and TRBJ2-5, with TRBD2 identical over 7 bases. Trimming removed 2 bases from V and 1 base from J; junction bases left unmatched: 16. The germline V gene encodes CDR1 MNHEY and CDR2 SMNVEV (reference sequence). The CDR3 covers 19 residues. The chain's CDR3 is CASSLSRGDHRVAQETQYF. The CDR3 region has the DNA TGTGCCAGCAGTTTAAGTCGGGGGGACCATAGGGTCGCCCAAGAGACCCAGTACTTC.

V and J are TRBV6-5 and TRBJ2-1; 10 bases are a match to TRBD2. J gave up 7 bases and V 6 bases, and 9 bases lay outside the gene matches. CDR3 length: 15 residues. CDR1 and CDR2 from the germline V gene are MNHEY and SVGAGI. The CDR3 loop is CASSPLAGGRNEQFF. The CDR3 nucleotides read TGTGCCAGCAGCCCCTTAGCGGGGGGAAGGAATGAGCAGTTCTTC.

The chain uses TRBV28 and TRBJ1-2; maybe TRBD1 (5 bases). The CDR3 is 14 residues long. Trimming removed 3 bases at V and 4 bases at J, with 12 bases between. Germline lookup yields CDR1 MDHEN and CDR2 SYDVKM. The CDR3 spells CASSLLRGPYGYTF. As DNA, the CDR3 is TGTGCCAGCAGTTTGTTGCGGGGACCCTATGGCTACACCTTC.

The CDR3 loop reads CASSTGTGDEKLFF. CDR3 sequence (DNA): TGCGCCAGCAGCACCGGGACAGGGGACGAAAAACTGTTTTTT. V and J are TRBV5-1 and TRBJ1-4; 10 bases are shared with TRBD1. This CDR3 spans 14 amino acids. Germline V gene lookup returns CDR1 SGHRS and CDR2 YFSETQ. V gave up 4 bases and J gave up 8 bases; unmatched junction bases: 5.

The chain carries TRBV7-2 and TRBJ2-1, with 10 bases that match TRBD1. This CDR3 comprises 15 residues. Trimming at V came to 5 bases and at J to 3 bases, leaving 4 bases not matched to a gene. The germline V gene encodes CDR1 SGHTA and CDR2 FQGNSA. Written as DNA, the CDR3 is TGTGCCAGCAGCGTGACAGGGGGCATCTACAATGAGCAGTTCTTC. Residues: CASSVTGGIYNEQFF.

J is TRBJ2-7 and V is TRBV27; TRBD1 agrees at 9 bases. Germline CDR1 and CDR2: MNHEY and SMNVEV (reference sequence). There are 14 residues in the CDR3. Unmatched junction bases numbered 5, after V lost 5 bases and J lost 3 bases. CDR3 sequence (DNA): TGTGCCAGCAGTGGGGGGACAGGGATCTACGAGCAGTACTTC. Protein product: CASSGGTGIYEQYF.

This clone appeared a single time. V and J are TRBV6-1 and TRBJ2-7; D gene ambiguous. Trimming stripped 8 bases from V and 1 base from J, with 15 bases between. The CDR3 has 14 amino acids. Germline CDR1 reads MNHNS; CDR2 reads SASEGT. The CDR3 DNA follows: TGTGCCAGCTGGGCCTCGGACGGATCCTACGAGCAGTACGTC. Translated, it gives CASWASDGSYEQYV.

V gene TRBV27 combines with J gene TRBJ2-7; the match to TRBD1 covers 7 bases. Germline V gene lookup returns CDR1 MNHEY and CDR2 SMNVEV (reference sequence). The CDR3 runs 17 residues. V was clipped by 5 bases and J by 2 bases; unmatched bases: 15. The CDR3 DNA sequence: TGTGCCAGCAGTGCAACCACAGGGGCAGCGATACCCTACGAGCAGTACTTC. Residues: CASSATTGAAIPYEQYF.